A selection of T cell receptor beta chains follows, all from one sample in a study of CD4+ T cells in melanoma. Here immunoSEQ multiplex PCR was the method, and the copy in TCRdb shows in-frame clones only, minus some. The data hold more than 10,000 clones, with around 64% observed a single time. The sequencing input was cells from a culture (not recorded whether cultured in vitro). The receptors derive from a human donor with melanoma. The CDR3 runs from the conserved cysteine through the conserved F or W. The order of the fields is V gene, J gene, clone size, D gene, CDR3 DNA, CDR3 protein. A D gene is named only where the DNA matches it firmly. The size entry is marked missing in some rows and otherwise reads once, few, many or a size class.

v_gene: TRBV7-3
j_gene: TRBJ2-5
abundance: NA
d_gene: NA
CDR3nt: TGTGCCAGCAGCTTCGGAGGGGGGCCCCAAGAGACCCAGTACTTC
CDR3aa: CASSFGGGPQETQYF

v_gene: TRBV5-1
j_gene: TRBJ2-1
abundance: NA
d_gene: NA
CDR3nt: TGCGCCAGCAGCCGCCTCCAGCCAGGAGTATTCTCCTACAATGAGCAGTTCTTC
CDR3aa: CASSRLQPGVFSYNEQFF

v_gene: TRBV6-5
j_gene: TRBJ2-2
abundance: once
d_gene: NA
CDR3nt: TGTGCCAGCAGTCTTCTTTACGAACGACACGGGGAGCTGTTTTTT
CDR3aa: CASSLLYERHGELFF

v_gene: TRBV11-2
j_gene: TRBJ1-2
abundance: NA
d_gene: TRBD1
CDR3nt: TGTGCCAGCAGGAACCTCCGGGACAGGGTTAGTGGCTACACCTTC
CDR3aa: CASRNLRDRVSGYTF

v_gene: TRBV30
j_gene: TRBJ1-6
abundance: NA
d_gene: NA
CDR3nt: TGTGCCTGGAGTGTACCCCGGGACTCACCCCTCCACTTT
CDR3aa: CAWSVPRDSPLHF

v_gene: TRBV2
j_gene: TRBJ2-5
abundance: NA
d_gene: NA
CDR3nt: TGTGCCAGCAGTGTAGGGGGGGCCAGCGAGACCCAGTACTTC
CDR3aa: CASSVGGASETQYF

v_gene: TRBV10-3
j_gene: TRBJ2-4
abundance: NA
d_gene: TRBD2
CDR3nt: TGTGCCATCAGTGAGTCGAAAGCGGGGACCGGGGACATTCAGTACTTC
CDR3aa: CAISESKAGTGDIQYF

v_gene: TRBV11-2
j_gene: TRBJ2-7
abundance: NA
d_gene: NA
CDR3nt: TGTGCCAGCAGTCAAATCCCGGGACTCGGCCCCTACGAGCAGTACTTC
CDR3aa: CASSQIPGLGPYEQYF

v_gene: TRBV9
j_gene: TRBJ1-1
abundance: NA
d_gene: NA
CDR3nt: TGTGCCAGCAGCGTAAGGTGGCGGAACACTGAAGCTTTCTTT
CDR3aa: CASSVRWRNTEAFF

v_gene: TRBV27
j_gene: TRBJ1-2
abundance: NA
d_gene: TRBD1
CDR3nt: TGTGCCAGCAGATCCCGACAGGGGCGCGGTGGCTACACCTTC
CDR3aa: CASRSRQGRGGYTF

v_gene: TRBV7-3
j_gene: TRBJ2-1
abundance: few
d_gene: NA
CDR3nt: TGTGCCAGCAGCTTCAACAGGGACAATGAGCAGTTCTTC
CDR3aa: CASSFNRDNEQFF

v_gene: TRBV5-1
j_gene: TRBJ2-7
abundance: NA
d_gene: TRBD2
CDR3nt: TGCGCCAGCAGCTCCATAGCGGGGGGCTACGAGCAGTACTTC
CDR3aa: CASSSIAGGYEQYF

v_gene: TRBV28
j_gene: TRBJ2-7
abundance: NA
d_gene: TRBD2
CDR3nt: TGTGCCAGCAGCCAGACTAGCGGGGGCCGCTACGAGCAGTACTTC
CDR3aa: CASSQTSGGRYEQYF

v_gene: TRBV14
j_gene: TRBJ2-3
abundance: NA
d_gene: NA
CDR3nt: TGTGCCAGCAGCCAAGTGGGCAAAAGCACAGATACGCAGTATTTT
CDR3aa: CASSQVGKSTDTQYF

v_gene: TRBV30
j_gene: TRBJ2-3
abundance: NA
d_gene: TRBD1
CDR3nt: TGTGCCTGGAGTGGACAGGGATATACGCAGTATTTT
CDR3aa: CAWSGQGYTQYF

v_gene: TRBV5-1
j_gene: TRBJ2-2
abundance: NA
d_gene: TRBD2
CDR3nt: TGCGCCAGTGCGCCCGTAGCGGGGGGAGACACCGGGGAGCTGTTTTTT
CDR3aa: CASAPVAGGDTGELFF

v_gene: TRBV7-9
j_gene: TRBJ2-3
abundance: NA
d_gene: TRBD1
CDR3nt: TGTGCCAGCAGCCCAGGCGGACAGGTTGCGGATACGCAGTATTTT
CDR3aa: CASSPGGQVADTQYF

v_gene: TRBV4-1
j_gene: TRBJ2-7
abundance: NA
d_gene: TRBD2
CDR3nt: TGCGCCAGCAGCCAAGGTCGACTAGCGGGGGGGCCGTACGAGCAGTACTTC
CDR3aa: CASSQGRLAGGPYEQYF

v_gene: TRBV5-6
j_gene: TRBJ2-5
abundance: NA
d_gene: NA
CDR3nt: TGTGCCAGCAGCTTTTCGTTACAAGAGACCCAGTACTTC
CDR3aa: CASSFSLQETQYF

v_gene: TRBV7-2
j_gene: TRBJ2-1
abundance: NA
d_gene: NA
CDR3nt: TGTGCCAGCAGCTTAGGGGTTTGGTCCGTAGGGCAGTTCTTC
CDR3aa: CASSLGVWSVGQFF

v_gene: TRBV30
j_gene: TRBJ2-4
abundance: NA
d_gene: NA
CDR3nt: TGTGCCTTTTGGTGGGGAGCCAAAAACATTCAGTACTTC
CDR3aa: CAFWWGAKNIQYF

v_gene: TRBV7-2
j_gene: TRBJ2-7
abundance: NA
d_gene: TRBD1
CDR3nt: TGTGCCAGCAGCTTAGTTGGGGACAGGGCAGACGAGCAGTACTTC
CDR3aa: CASSLVGDRADEQYF

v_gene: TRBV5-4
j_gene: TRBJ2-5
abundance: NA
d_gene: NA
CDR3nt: TGTGCCAGCAGATCCCGGGACACCCAAGAGACCCAGTACTTC
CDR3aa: CASRSRDTQETQYF

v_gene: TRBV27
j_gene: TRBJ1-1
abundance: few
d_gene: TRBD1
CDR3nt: TGTGCCAGCAGCAGACAGGGAGCAGGCACTGAAGCTTTCTTT
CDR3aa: CASSRQGAGTEAFF

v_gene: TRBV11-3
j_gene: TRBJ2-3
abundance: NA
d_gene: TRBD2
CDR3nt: TGTGCCAGCAGCAGGGGACTAGCGGGGGGCACAGATACGCAGTATTTT
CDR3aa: CASSRGLAGGTDTQYF

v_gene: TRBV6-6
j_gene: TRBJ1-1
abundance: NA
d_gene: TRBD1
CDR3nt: TGTGCCAGCCATCGGGACAGCCTTTTAATGAACACTGAAGCTTTCTTT
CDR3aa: CASHRDSLLMNTEAFF

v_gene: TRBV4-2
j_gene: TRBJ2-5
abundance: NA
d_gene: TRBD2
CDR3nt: TGTGCCAGCAGCCAAGATAAGCGGGGGGGCTGGGAGACCCAGTACTTC
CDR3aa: CASSQDKRGGWETQYF

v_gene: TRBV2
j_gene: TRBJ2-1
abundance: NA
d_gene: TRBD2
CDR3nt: TGTGCCAGCAGTGGGGGACTAGTGTATGAGCAGTTCTTC
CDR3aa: CASSGGLVYEQFF

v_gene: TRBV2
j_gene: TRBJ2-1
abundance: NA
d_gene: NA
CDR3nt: TGTGCCAGCAGACCCCTTGGGGGCTTCCTGGTGAGTGAGCAGTTCTTC
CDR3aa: CASRPLGGFLVSEQFF

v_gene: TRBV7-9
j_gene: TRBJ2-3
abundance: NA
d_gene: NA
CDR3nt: TGTGCCAGCAGCCACGGTAGTGGGGGTGAAGATACGCAGTATTTT
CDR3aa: CASSHGSGGEDTQYF

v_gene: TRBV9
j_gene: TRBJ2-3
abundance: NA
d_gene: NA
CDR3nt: TGTGCCAGCAATCGGGCGGTCGGGGGTACAGATACGCAGTATTTT
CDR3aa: CASNRAVGGTDTQYF

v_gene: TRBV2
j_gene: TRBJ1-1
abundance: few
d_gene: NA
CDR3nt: TGTGCCAGCAGGAGGGATTGGAACACTGAAGCTTTCTTT
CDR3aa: CASRRDWNTEAFF

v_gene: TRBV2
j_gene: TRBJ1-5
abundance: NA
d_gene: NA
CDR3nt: TGTGCCAGCAGTGACGGCTTCGCCGTCGCTAGCCCCCAGCATTTT
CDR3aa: CASSDGFAVASPQHF

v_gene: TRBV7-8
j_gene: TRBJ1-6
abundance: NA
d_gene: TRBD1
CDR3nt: TGTGCCAGCAGCTTAGACAGGGGTTATTCACCCCTCCACTTT
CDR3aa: CASSLDRGYSPLHF

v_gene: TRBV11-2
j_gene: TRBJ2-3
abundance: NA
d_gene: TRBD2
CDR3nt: TGTGCCAGCAGCTTAGGAGCGGGGAACACAGATACGCAGTATTTT
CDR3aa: CASSLGAGNTDTQYF

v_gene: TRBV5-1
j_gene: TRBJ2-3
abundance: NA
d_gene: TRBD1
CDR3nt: TGCGCCAGCGGCCGACAGGGGAGCACAGATACGCAGTATTTT
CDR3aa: CASGRQGSTDTQYF

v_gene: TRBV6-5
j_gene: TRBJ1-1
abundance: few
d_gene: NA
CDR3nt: TGTGCCAGCAGTTACTCGAAGACACTTGCCACTGAAGCTTTCTTT
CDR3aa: CASSYSKTLATEAFF

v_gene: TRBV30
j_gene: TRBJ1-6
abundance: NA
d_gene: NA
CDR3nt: TGTGCCTGGAGTTCAACTCGGGCGGGTAATTCACCCCTCCACTTT
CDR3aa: CAWSSTRAGNSPLHF

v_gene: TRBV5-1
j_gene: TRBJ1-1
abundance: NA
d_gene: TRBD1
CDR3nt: TGCGCCAGCAGCGTACAGGGGCAGTGGGGCCAGACTGAAGCTTTCTTT
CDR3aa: CASSVQGQWGQTEAFF

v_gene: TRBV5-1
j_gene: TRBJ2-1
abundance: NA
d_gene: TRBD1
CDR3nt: TGCGCCAGCAGCTCTACAGGGGGCGCCAGCTCCTACAATGAGCAGTTCTTC
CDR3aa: CASSSTGGASSYNEQFF

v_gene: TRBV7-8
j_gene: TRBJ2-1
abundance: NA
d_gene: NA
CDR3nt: TGTGCCAGCAGCCCAAGGGCCGGGAATGGCAGCTCCTACAATGAGCAGTTCTTC
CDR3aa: CASSPRAGNGSSYNEQFF

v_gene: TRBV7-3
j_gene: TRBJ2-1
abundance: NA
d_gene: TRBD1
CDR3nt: TGTGCCAGCAGCCCGGGGACAGGGGGCAATGAGCAGTTCTTC
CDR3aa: CASSPGTGGNEQFF

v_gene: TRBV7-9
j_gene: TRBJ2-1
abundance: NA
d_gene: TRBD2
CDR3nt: TGTGCCGGAAAGACTAGCGGGGGTGGAGATGAGCAGTTCTTC
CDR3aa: CAGKTSGGGDEQFF

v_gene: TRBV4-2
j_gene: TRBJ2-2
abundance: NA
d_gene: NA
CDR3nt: TGTGCCAGCAGCCAAGATATGGCTAGGGTGACCGGGGAGCTGTTTTTT
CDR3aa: CASSQDMARVTGELFF

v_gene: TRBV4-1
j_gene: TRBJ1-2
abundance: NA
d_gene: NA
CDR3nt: TGCGCCAGCAGCCCCCTAGGGTTAAGTGGCTACACCTTC
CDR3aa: CASSPLGLSGYTF

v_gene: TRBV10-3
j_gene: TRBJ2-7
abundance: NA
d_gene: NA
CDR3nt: TGTGCCATCAGGGGCCCCTCCTACGAGCAGTACTTC
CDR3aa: CAIRGPSYEQYF

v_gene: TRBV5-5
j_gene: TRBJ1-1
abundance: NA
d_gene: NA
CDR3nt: TGTGCCAGCAGCTTGGGGCCGCACAGCGCGGAAGCTTTCTTT
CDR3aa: CASSLGPHSAEAFF

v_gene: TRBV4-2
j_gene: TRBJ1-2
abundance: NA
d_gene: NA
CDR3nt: TGTGCCAGCAGCCCGCCTATGACAGACGAAAACTATGGCTACACCTTC
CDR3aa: CASSPPMTDENYGYTF

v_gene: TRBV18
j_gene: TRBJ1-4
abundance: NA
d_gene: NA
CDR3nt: TGTGCCAGCTCACATACTCAGGGGTCTAATGAAAAACTGTTTTTT
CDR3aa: CASSHTQGSNEKLFF

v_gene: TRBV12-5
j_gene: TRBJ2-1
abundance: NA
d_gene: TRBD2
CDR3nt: TGTGCTAGTGGTCCGGGACTAGCGGTTTGGCCAGGAGAGCAGTTCTTC
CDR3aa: CASGPGLAVWPGEQFF

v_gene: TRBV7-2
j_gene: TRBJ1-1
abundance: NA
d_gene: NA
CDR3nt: TGTGCCAGCAGCTTATTTGGGCCGGGGCTCACTGAAGCTTTCTTT
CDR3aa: CASSLFGPGLTEAFF

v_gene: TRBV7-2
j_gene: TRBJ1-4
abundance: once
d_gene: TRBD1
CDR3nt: TGTGCCAGCAGCTTAGCGCAGGGGGCGAGATGGAAAAAACTGTTTTTT
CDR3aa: CASSLAQGARWKKLFF

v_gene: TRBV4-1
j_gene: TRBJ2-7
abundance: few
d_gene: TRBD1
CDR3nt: TGCGCCAGCAGCCAGGGACAGGGCGAATACGAGCAGTACTTC
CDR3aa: CASSQGQGEYEQYF

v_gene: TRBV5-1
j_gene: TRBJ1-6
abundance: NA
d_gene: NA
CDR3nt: TGCGCCAGCAGCCGCGCAGGGAATTCACCCCTCCACTTT
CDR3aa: CASSRAGNSPLHF

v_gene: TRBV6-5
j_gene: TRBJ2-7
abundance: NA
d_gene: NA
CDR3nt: TGTGCCAGCAGTACCGCGACAGTGCAGTACTTC
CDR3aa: CASSTATVQYF

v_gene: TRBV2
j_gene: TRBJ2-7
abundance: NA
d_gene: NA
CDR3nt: TGTGCCAGCAGTCGAAGAAAGTCCGACTACGAGCAGTACTTC
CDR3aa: CASSRRKSDYEQYF

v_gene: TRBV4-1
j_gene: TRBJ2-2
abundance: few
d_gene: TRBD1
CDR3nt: TGCGCCAGCAGCCAAGAACTGGGACAGCGGCGCCGGGAGCTGTTTTTT
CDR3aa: CASSQELGQRRRELFF

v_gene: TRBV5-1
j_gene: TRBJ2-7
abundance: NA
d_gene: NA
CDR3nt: TGCGCCAGCAGCTCCTACAGGGCGGACTACGAGCAGTACTTC
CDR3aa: CASSSYRADYEQYF